The entry below describes one T cell receptor (beta chain). Its antigen remains unknown. A much larger clone sits a single nucleotide away, making a read error possible. Here the CDR3 omits its conserved ending phenylalanine or tryptophan, so a read error is the likely source. TCRdb reanalysed the reads using MiXCR and keeps one entry per CDR3 protein. There are tens of thousands of distinct CDR3 sequences in the sample; over 20% occur only once, and 2.3% lies in the top ten. The entry originates in a study of lung T cells in sarcoidosis with Löfgren's syndrome. For the study at large: Sarcoidosis features CD4+ T cell accumulation in bronchoalveolar lavage fluid. Löfgren's syndrome patients were the main repertoire analysis focus.

Whole-study results and caveats: Multiple Löfgren's syndrome patients reportedly shared TRAV12-1 and TRBV2 CDR3 motifs. In alpha-beta pairs, TRAV12-1 favored TRBV2, and their CDR3s were homologous.

Germline CDR1 reads DFQATT; CDR2 reads SNEGSKA (reference sequence). There are 15 residues in the CDR3. J lost 6 bases, V lost 6 bases, and 10 bases had no gene match. V usage is TRBV20-1 and J usage is TRBJ2-1, with 11 bases matching TRBD2. This receptor was taken from a human donor with sarcoidosis (Löfgren's syndrome or another form), or a control subject (not recorded which). The sample consisted of CD4+ T cells from PBMCs. The CDR3 protein is CSARQLAGVGNEQFL. The CDR3 DNA reads TGCAGTGCACGGCAACTAGCGGGAGTTGGCAATGAGCAGTTCCTC.